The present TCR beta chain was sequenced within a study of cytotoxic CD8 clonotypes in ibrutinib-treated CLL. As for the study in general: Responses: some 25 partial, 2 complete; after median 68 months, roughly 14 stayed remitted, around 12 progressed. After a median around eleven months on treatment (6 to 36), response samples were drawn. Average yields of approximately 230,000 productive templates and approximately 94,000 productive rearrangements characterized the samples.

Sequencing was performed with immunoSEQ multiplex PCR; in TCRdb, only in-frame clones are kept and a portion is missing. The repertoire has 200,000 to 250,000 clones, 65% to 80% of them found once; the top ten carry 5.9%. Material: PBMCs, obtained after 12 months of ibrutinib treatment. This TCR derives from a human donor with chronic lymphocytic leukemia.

The CDR3 nucleotides are TGTGCCAGCAGCTCTTTCGGGGGGGCAAATACGCAGTATTTT. It translates to CASSSFGGANTQYF. This chain links TRBV13 with TRBJ2-3; 8 positions match TRBD2. The CDR3 spans 14 residues. Looked up from germline, CDR1 is PRHDT and CDR2 is FYEKMQ (reference sequence). V lost 4 bases to trimming and J lost 7 bases; unmatched junction nucleotides: 7.